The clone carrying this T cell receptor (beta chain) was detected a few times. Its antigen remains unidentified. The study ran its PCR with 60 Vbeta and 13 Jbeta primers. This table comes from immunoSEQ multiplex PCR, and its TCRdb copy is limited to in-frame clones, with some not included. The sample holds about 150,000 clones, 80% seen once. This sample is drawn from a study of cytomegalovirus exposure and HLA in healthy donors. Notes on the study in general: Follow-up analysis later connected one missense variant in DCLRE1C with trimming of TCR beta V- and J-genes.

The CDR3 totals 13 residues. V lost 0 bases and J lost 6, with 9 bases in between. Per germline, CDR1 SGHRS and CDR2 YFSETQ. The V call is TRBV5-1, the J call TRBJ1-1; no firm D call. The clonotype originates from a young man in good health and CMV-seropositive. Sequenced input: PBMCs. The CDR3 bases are TGCGCCAGCAGCTTGGTATCTCTCTCTGAAGCTTTCTTT. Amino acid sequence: CASSLVSLSEAFF. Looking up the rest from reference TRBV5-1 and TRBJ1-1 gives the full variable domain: KAGVTQTPRYLIKTRGQQVTLSCSPISGHRSVSWYQQTPGQGLQFLFEYFSETQRNKGNFPGRFSGRQFSNSRSEMNVSTLELGDSALYLCASSLVSLSEAFFGQGTRLTVV.